This TCR beta chain comes out of a study of CD8 T cells in ankylosing spondylitis. Study results and limitations: Researchers report that disease-linked clones proved CD8+ and relatively rare in peripheral blood. Some motif variants were previously reported in reactive arthritis synovial fluid and blood. Researchers reportedly found disease-linked clones significantly enriched in matched ankylosing spondylitis synovial fluid. Blood of patients with ankylosing spondylitis appeared to be characterized by a TCR beta motif of several highly homologous variants.

This CDR3 contains 13 residues. V was clipped by 7 bases and J by 5 bases; unmatched bases: 5. Germline V gene lookup returns CDR1 SEHNR and CDR2 FQNEAQ (reference sequence). The sample holds many counts of this clonotype. What it binds is unknown. Scientists made TCR beta libraries using quantitative 5'-RACE with molecular barcodes. TCRdb analysed the 5' RACE reads with MiXCR anew, one entry per CDR3 protein. The data hold around 540,000 distinct CDR3 sequences, with about 13% observed a single time. Specimen: blood, either unsorted or a sorted T cell fraction (not recorded which). The chain recombines TRBV7-9 with TRBJ2-1; 7 bases are a match to TRBD2. This TCR was recovered from a male donor with ankylosing spondylitis. The chain's CDR3 is CASILANDNEQFF. In nucleotides, the CDR3 is TGTGCCAGCATACTAGCGAACGACAATGAGCAGTTCTTC. Drawing the rest from reference TRBV7-9 and TRBJ2-1, the complete variable domain is DTGVSQNPRHKITKRGQNVTFRCDPISEHNRLYWYRQTLGQGPEFLTYFQNEAQLEKSRLLSDRFSAERPKGSFSTLEIQRTEQGDSAMYLCASILANDNEQFFGPGTRLTVL.